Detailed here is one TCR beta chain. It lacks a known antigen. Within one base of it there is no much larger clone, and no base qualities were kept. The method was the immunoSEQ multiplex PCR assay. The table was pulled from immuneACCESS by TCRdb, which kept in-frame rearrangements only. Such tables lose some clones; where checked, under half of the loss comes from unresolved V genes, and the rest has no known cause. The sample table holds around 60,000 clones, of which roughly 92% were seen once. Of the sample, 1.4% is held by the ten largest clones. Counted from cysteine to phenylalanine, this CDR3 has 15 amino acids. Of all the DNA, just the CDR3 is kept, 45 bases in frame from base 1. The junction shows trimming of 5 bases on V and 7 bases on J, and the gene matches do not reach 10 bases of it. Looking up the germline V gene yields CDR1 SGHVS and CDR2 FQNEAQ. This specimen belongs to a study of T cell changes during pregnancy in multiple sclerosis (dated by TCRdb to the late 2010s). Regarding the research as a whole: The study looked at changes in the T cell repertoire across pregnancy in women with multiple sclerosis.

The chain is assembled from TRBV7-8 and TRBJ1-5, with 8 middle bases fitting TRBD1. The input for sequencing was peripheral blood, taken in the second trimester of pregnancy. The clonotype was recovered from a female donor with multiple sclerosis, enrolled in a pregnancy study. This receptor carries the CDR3 CASSARDRRVQPQHF. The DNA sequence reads TGTGCCAGCAGCGCCCGGGACAGGAGGGTCCAGCCCCAGCATTTT.